One and the same sample provided the 9 T cell receptor beta chains below, sequenced in a study of T-cell memory formation after mild COVID-19. TCRdb re-called the 5' RACE reads with MiXCR, one entry per CDR3 protein. The top ten clones hold roughly 21% of a sample with around 430,000 distinct CDR3 sequences, about 15% of them seen once. The source material was PBMCs or a T cell subset sorted from them (not recorded which). The receptors here all came from a man aged 18 to 35 who had mild COVID-19 (a few samples of this study predate the infection). Cell type and time point are not known.

V usage is TRBV7-9 and J usage is TRBJ2-5; 7 nucleotides agree with TRBD1. CDR1 SEHNR and CDR2 FQNEAQ come from the germline V gene (reference sequence). This CDR3 is built from 14 residues. In DNA, the CDR3 is TGTGCTAGCTATGACAGGGTCGCCGGAGAGACCCAGTACTTC. It encodes CASYDRVAGETQYF. Filled out from reference TRBV7-9 and TRBJ2-5, the complete variable domain reads DTGVSQNPRHKITKRGQNVTFRCDPISEHNRLYWYRQTLGQGPEFLTYFQNEAQLEKSRLLSDRFSAERPKGSFSTLEIQRTEQGDSAMYLCASYDRVAGETQYFGPGTRLLVL.

This clonotype was detected only a few times. The rearrangement links TRBV2 to TRBJ1-1, with D perhaps TRBD1 (5 bases). Germline CDR1 SNHLY, CDR2 FYNNEI. V lost 8 bases and J lost 6, with 13 bases in between. The CDR3 runs 12 residues. CDR3 residues: CASQGEGSEAFF. For the CDR3, the DNA is TGTGCCAGCCAAGGGGAGGGGTCTGAAGCTTTCTTT.

As for this clonotype: Germline is not matched at one junction end, which may reflect a read error. The chain combines TRBV5-1 with TRBJ2-7; D may correspond to TRBD1 or TRBD2 (7 bases each). Germline CDR1 is SGHRS and CDR2 is YFSETQ. This CDR3 has 14 residues. In nucleotides, the CDR3 is TGCGCCAGCAGCTACCAGACAGGGAGGGACGAGAAGTACTTC. It codes for CASSYQTGRDEKYF. The full variable domain, its missing parts supplied by reference TRBV5-1 and TRBJ2-7, is KAGVTQTPRYLIKTRGQQVTLSCSPISGHRSVSWYQQTPGQGLQFLFEYFSETQRNKGNFPGRFSGRQFSNSRSEMNVSTLELGDSALYLCASSYQTGRDEKYFGPGTRLTVT.

This clonotype showed up just a few times. The chain combines TRBV4-2 with TRBJ2-7; D ambiguous. Trimming removed 0 bases at V and 3 bases at J, with 15 bases between. CDR3 length equals 16 residues. Germline V CDR1 and CDR2: LGHNA, YNFKEQ. CDR3 sequence (DNA): TGTGCCAGCAGCCAAGAAAGAAACTCTGCGTACTACGAGCAGTACTTC. Translation: CASSQERNSAYYEQYF.

The chain joins TRBV11-2 to TRBJ2-1; 13 nucleotides match TRBD2. Looked up from germline, CDR1 is SGHAT and CDR2 is FQNNGV. The ends lost 5 bases at V and 7 bases at J; junction bases unmatched: 5. This CDR3 contains 15 residues. CDR3 DNA: TGTGCCAGCAGCATAACTAGCGGGGGGGAGAATGAGCAGTTCTTC. Translated, it gives CASSITSGGENEQFF.

This clonotype came up a few times. The chain recombines TRBV7-9 with TRBJ1-6; the D is unclear. V shed 2 bases and J shed 9 bases, with 5 bases lying between them. The CDR3 loop spans 12 amino acids. Germline CDR1 SEHNR, CDR2 FQNEAQ (reference sequence). Here the CDR3 DNA reads TGTGCCAGCAGCTTAAGTGGTTCACCCCTCCACTTT. Its translation is CASSLSGSPLHF. Filled out from reference TRBV7-9 and TRBJ1-6, the complete variable domain reads DTGVSQNPRHKITKRGQNVTFRCDPISEHNRLYWYRQTLGQGPEFLTYFQNEAQLEKSRLLSDRFSAERPKGSFSTLEIQRTEQGDSAMYLCASSLSGSPLHFGNGTRLTVT.

The chain combines TRBV20-1 with TRBJ1-3; TRBD1 might be the D (5 bases). This CDR3 contains 15 residues. CDR1 DFQATT and CDR2 SNEGSKA come from the germline V gene (reference sequence). V gave up 5 bases and J gave up 2 bases, with 16 bases separating them. CDR3 sequence: CSAGRSGTTGNTIYF. CDR3 coding DNA: TGCAGTGCTGGCCGGTCCGGGACCACTGGAAACACCATATATTTT.

This chain uses TRBV28 with TRBJ2-2; TRBD2 aligns across 7 bases. After removal of 3 bases from V and 6 bases from J, the junction contained 7 bases not matched to a gene. There are 15 residues in the CDR3. CDR1 MDHEN and CDR2 SYDVKM come from the germline V gene. CDR3 DNA: TGTGCCAGCAGTTTTGACGGACGGGGGGCCGGGGAGCTGTTTTTT. Amino acid sequence: CASSFDGRGAGELFF.

CDR3: CASSLSTAIYGYTF. DNA for the CDR3: TGTGCCAGCAGCTTGTCGACAGCGATCTATGGCTACACCTTC. The rearrangement uses TRBV5-6 and TRBJ1-2; maybe TRBD1 (5 bases). CDR1 is SGHDT, CDR2 YYEEEE, per germline. This CDR3 spans 14 amino acids. V lost 1 base to trimming and J lost 4 bases, with 11 bases between them.